This section outlines one T cell receptor (beta chain) sequence together with its context. At one boundary the junction diverges from the germline segment, which might be a read error. The data belong to a study of control samples from healthy donors and cancer patients. TCRdb's copy holds only in-frame clones and misses some; the assay was immunoSEQ multiplex PCR. Of around 200,000 clones listed, over 80% are singletons. Germline CDR1 and CDR2: SGHTA and FQGNSA. This CDR3 spans 12 amino acids. The specimen sequenced was blood. The chain couples TRBV7-2 to TRBJ1-4, with a weak D call TRBD1 (5 bases). The TCR sequence derives from a man aged 18-30 years in good health. CDR3 nucleotide sequence: TGTGCCAGCAGCTCCCGAACCGGGACCACTCTTTTT. Protein sequence: CASSSRTGTTLF.